This T cell receptor beta chain was recovered during a study of patients and donors after allogeneic stem cell transplantation. TCRdb passed the RT-PCR reads through MiXCR, listing each CDR3 protein once. This sample yields a few hundred thousand distinct CDR3 sequences, of which roughly two fifths are seen a single time; 11% belongs to the top ten. The V gene's germline CDR1 is MNHEY and CDR2 SMNVEV (reference sequence). The V end was cut by 5 bases, the J end by 7 bases, with 14 bases between. The CDR3 covers 13 residues. The sequenced material came from blood, either unsorted or a sorted T cell fraction (not recorded which). The V call is TRBV27, the J call TRBJ2-5; a weak D match, TRBD2 (6 bases). This sequence originates from a human donor who was either an allogeneic HSCT recipient or a stem cell or donor lymphocyte infusion donor (not recorded which). It is not recorded whose cells these are; they may come from a transplant donor. As DNA, the CDR3 is TGTGCCAGCAGTGGGGGGAACCAGGGGACCCAGTACTTC. This gives the protein CASSGGNQGTQYF.